This T cell receptor (beta chain) was retrieved from a study of response to subunit inactivated influenza vaccine. V lost 4 bases to trimming and J lost 1 base, with 12 bases between them. The CDR3 spans 14 residues. Germline CDR1 DFQATT, CDR2 SNEGSKA (reference sequence). TCRdb re-called the RT-PCR reads with MiXCR, one entry per CDR3 protein. This table has about 570,000 distinct CDR3 sequences, around 11% appearing once. The same sample was also used in a study of T cells expressing NK-cell markers. That paper notes: Generation of TCR beta cDNA was performed by 5'RACE template switching incorporating UMIs. Dominant NKG2C+ clonotypes were found to form roughly 1.0-7.0% of CD8+ T cells in six donors.

The TCR comes from a man between 50 and 59 years old who received an inactivated influenza vaccine. Sequences were derived from PBMCs from blood, sampled on the day of vaccination. The V call is TRBV20-1, the J call TRBJ2-3; maybe TRBD2 (6 bases). The CDR3 region is CSAIPGLGTDTQYF. The CDR3 coding sequence is TGCAGTGCTATCCCGGGACTTGGCACAGATACGCAGTATTTT.